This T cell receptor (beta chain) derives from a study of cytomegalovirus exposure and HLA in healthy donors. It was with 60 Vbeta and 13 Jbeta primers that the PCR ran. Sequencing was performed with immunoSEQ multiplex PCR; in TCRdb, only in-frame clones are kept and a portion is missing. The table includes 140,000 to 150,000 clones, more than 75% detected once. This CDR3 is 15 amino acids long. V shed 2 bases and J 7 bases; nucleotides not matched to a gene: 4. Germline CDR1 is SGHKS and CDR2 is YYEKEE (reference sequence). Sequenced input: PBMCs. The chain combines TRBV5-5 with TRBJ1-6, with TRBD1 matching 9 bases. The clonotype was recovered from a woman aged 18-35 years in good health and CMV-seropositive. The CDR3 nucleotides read TGTGCCAGCAGCTTACAGGGGGCTGGGAATTCACCCCTCCACTTT. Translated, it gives CASSLQGAGNSPLHF. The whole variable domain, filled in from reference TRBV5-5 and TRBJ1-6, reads DAGVTQSPTHLIKTRGQQVTLRCSPISGHKSVSWYQQVLGQGPQFIFQYYEKEERGRGNFPDRFSARQFPNYSSELNVNALLLGDSALYLCASSLQGAGNSPLHFGNGTRLTVT.